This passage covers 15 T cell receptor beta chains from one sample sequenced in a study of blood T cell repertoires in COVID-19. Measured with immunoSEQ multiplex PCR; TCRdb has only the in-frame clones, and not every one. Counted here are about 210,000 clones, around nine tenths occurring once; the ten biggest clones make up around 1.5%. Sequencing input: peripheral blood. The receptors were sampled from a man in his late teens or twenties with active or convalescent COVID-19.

The CDR3 is CASSQDIGAKGAFF. The CDR3 DNA reads TGTGCCAGCAGCCAAGATATAGGGGCCAAAGGGGCTTTCTTT. This chain joins TRBV3-1 (or the pseudogene TRBV3-2) and TRBJ1-1; possible D gene TRBD1, 5 bases. Germline loops: CDR1 LGHDT, CDR2 YNNKEL (reference sequence). V lost 0 bases and J lost 11, with 16 bases in between. The CDR3 has 14 amino acids.

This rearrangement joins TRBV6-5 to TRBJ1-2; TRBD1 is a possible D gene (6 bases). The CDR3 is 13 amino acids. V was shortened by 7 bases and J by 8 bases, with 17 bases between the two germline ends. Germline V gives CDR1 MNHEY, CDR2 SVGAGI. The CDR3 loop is CASTPGQGYGYTF. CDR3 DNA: TGTGCCAGCACTCCCGGCCAGGGGTACGGCTACACCTTC.

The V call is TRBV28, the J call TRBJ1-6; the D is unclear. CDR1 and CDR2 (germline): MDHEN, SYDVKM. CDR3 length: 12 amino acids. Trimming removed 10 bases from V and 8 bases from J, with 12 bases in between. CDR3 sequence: CATLDPHSPLHF. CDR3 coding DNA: TGTGCCACCCTAGACCCCCATTCACCCCTCCACTTT.

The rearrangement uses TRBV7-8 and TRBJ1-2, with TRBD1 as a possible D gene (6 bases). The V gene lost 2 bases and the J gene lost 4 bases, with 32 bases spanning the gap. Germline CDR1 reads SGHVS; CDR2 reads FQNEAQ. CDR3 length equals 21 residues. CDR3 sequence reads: CASSLKIPGGTTSNISYGYTF. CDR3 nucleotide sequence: TGTGCCAGCAGCTTAAAGATTCCGGGGGGGACAACGTCCAATATTTCCTATGGCTACACCTTC.

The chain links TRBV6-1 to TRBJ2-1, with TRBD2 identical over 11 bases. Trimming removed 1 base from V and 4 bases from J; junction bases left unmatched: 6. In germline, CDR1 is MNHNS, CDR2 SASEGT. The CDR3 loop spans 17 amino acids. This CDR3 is CASSEGTSGSGYNEQFF. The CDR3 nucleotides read TGTGCCAGCAGTGAAGGCACTAGCGGGAGCGGATACAATGAGCAGTTCTTC.

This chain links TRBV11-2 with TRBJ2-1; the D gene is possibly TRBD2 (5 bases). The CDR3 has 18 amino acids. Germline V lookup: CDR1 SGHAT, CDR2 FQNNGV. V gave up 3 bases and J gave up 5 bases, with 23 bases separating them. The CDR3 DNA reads TGTGCCAGCAGCTTCTCTACTAGTAGCCTCCCCCCCCACAATGAGCAGTTCTTC. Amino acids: CASSFSTSSLPPHNEQFF.

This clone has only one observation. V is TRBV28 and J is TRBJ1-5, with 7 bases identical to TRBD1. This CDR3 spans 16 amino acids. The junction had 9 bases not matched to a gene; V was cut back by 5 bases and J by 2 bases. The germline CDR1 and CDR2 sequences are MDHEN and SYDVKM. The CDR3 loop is CASSPEQGSGNQPQHF. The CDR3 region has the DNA TGTGCCAGCAGTCCGGAACAGGGGTCGGGCAATCAGCCCCAGCATTTT.

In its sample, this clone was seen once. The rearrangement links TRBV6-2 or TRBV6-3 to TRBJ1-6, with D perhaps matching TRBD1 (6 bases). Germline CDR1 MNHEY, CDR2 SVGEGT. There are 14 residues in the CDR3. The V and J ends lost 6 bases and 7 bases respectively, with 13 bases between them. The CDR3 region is CASSRQQGNSPLHF. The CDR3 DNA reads TGTGCCAGCAGCCGACAACAGGGAAATTCACCCCTCCACTTT.

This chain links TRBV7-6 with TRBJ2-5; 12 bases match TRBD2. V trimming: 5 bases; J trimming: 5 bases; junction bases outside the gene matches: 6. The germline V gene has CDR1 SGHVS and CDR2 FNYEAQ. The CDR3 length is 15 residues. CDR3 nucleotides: TGTGCCAGCAGCCGCCTAGCGGGAGGGGGGGAGACCCAGTACTTC. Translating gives CASSRLAGGGETQYF.

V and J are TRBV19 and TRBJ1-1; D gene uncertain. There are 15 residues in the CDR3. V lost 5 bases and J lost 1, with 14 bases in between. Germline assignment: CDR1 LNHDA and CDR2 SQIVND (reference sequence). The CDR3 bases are TGTGCCAGTAGTGACGGAGGAGAAAAGAACACTGAAGCTTTCTTT. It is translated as CASSDGGEKNTEAFF.

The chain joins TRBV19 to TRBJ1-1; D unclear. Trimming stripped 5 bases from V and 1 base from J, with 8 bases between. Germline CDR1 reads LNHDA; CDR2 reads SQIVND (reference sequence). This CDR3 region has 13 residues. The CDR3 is CASSFGKNTEAFF. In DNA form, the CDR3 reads TGTGCCAGTAGTTTTGGCAAGAACACTGAAGCTTTCTTT.

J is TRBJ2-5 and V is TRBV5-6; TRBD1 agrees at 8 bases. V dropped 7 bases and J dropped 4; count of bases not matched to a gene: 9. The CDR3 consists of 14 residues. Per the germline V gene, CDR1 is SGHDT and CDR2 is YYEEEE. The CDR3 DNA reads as TGTGCCAGCTTCCCCCCGGGACAGGCAGAGACCCAGTACTTC. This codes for CASFPPGQAETQYF.

The CDR3 spells CSANEPGLAGDSDYEQYF. CDR3 in DNA: TGCAGTGCTAATGAGCCGGGACTAGCGGGAGACTCTGACTACGAGCAGTACTTC. This chain uses TRBV20-1 with TRBJ2-7; TRBD2 agrees at 14 bases. With 4 bases clipped from V and 3 bases from J, the junction kept 14 bases outside the gene matches. The CDR3 is made up of 18 amino acids. Germline assignment: CDR1 DFQATT and CDR2 SNEGSKA (reference sequence).

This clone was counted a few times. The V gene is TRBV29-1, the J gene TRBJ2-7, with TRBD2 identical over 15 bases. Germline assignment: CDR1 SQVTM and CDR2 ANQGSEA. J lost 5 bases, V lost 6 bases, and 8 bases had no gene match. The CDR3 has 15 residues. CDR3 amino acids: CSVGGLAGGLHEQYF. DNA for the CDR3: TGCAGCGTGGGGGGACTAGCGGGAGGTCTACACGAGCAGTACTTC.

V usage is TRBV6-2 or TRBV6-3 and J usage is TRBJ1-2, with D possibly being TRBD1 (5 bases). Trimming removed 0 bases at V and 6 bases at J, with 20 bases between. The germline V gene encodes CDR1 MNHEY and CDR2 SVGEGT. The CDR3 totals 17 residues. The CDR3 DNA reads TGTGCCAGCAGTTACTCGACTTCTAGGGCAGGGTTGGATGGCTACACCTTC. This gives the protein CASSYSTSRAGLDGYTF.